This is a list of T cell receptor beta chains from one sample in a study of cytomegalovirus exposure and HLA in healthy donors. Profiling relied on immunoSEQ multiplex PCR, and the TCRdb table lists in-frame clones only, not all of them. Found here are tens of thousands of clones, less than 75% of them singletons; the top ten hold about 22%. Specimen: PBMCs. The source is a woman aged 45-65 years in good health and CMV-seropositive. Each CDR3 is given with its conserved first and last residue. Fields, in order: J gene, V gene, clone size, D gene, CDR3 DNA, CDR3 protein. A D gene is named only where the DNA matches it firmly. Expanded clones are given a class, and other clones once, few, many or no size at all.

j_call: TRBJ2-3
v_call: TRBV28
clone_size: .
d_call: .
cdr3_nt: TGTGCCAGCAGGCCCCAGGGGCCCACAGATACGCAGTATTTT
cdr3_aa: CASRPQGPTDTQYF

j_call: TRBJ2-5
v_call: TRBV5-1
clone_size: .
d_call: TRBD2
cdr3_nt: TGCGCCAGCAAGGTCACTAGCGGGTTTTCAGGGGGTGCAGAGACCCAGTACTTC
cdr3_aa: CASKVTSGFSGGAETQYF

j_call: TRBJ2-7
v_call: TRBV5-6
clone_size: .
d_call: .
cdr3_nt: TGTGCCAGCAGCTCTACTAGAGAGCAGTACTTC
cdr3_aa: CASSSTREQYF

j_call: TRBJ2-5
v_call: TRBV11-1
clone_size: .
d_call: TRBD1
cdr3_nt: TGTGCCAGCAACCCTTTCGGGACAGGGAGCGAGACCCAGTACTTC
cdr3_aa: CASNPFGTGSETQYF

j_call: TRBJ2-2
v_call: TRBV7-9
clone_size: .
d_call: .
cdr3_nt: TGTGCCAGCAGTGTAGCCATAACGAACACCGGGGAGCTGTTTTTT
cdr3_aa: CASSVAITNTGELFF

j_call: TRBJ2-7
v_call: TRBV7-9
clone_size: .
d_call: .
cdr3_nt: TGTGCCAGCAGTCGTAGAGGGGAGGAGGACGAGCAGTACTTC
cdr3_aa: CASSRRGEEDEQYF

j_call: TRBJ1-1
v_call: TRBV7-2
clone_size: .
d_call: .
cdr3_nt: TGTGCCAGCAGCGCGAGGGGAGGGTCGGGTTTGAACACTGAAGCTTTCTTT
cdr3_aa: CASSARGGSGLNTEAFF

j_call: TRBJ2-6
v_call: TRBV7-2
clone_size: .
d_call: .
cdr3_nt: TGTGCCAGCAGCTTAGCAGGCGGCGCGGCTGGGGCCAACGTCCTGACTTTC
cdr3_aa: CASSLAGGAAGANVLTF

j_call: TRBJ2-5
v_call: TRBV5-1
clone_size: .
d_call: TRBD1
cdr3_nt: TGCGCCAGCAGCCAAGACAGGGGCCAAGAGACCCAGTACTTC
cdr3_aa: CASSQDRGQETQYF

j_call: TRBJ1-6
v_call: TRBV7-9
clone_size: .
d_call: TRBD1
cdr3_nt: TGTGCCAGCAGCCGCAGGACAGGGGGCGCATCACCCCTCCACTTT
cdr3_aa: CASSRRTGGASPLHF

j_call: TRBJ1-1
v_call: TRBV29-1
clone_size: .
d_call: TRBD1
cdr3_nt: TGCAGCGTCTCCTTTACAGGGGATACTGAAGCTTTCTTT
cdr3_aa: CSVSFTGDTEAFF

j_call: TRBJ1-2
v_call: TRBV7-6
clone_size: .
d_call: .
cdr3_nt: TGTGCCAGCAGCCCCCGGAAGGAGAGCTATGGCTACACCTTC
cdr3_aa: CASSPRKESYGYTF

j_call: TRBJ1-6
v_call: TRBV28
clone_size: .
d_call: TRBD1
cdr3_nt: TGTGCCAGCAGTCCCGGGACAGCTAATTCACCCCTCCACTTT
cdr3_aa: CASSPGTANSPLHF

j_call: TRBJ2-1
v_call: TRBV27
clone_size: .
d_call: .
cdr3_nt: TGTGCCAGCACCCGACTAGGACGGAAAAACCACAATGAGCAGTTCTTC
cdr3_aa: CASTRLGRKNHNEQFF

j_call: TRBJ1-1
v_call: TRBV27
clone_size: medium-sized
d_call: .
cdr3_nt: TGTGCCAGCAGTTGGGGCAACACTGAAGCTTTCTTT
cdr3_aa: CASSWGNTEAFF

j_call: TRBJ2-3
v_call: TRBV25-1
clone_size: .
d_call: TRBD2
cdr3_nt: TGTGCCAGCAGTGGAAGCGGGGGGGCAGGTGATACGCAGTATTTT
cdr3_aa: CASSGSGGAGDTQYF

j_call: TRBJ2-7
v_call: TRBV7-9
clone_size: .
d_call: TRBD1
cdr3_nt: TGTGCCAGCAGCCCATCCCGACAGGGAATTTACTACGAGCAGTACTTC
cdr3_aa: CASSPSRQGIYYEQYF

j_call: TRBJ2-3
v_call: TRBV28
clone_size: .
d_call: TRBD2
cdr3_nt: TGTGCCAGCAGTTTAGGGAGCGGGATTATCGCAGATACGCAGTATTTT
cdr3_aa: CASSLGSGIIADTQYF

j_call: TRBJ2-3
v_call: TRBV4-3
clone_size: .
d_call: TRBD1
cdr3_nt: TGCGCCAGCAGCCGGTATAGACAGGGGGCGCAACCGTGGACGCAGTATTTT
cdr3_aa: CASSRYRQGAQPWTQYF

j_call: TRBJ1-1
v_call: TRBV7-2
clone_size: .
d_call: .
cdr3_nt: TGTGCCAGCAGCAGAAGACAAGGGGGACATGGGAACACTGAAGCTTTCTTT
cdr3_aa: CASSRRQGGHGNTEAFF

j_call: TRBJ2-5
v_call: TRBV5-1
clone_size: .
d_call: TRBD2
cdr3_nt: TGCGCCAGCAGTCTTAGCGGGGGCCAAGAGACCCAGTACTTC
cdr3_aa: CASSLSGGQETQYF

j_call: TRBJ1-6
v_call: TRBV4-2
clone_size: .
d_call: TRBD1
cdr3_nt: TGTGCCAGCAGCCAAGATTTTCCAATTAACAGGGGATGGCATAATTCACCCCTCCACTTT
cdr3_aa: CASSQDFPINRGWHNSPLHF

j_call: TRBJ1-1
v_call: TRBV7-2
clone_size: .
d_call: .
cdr3_nt: TGTGCCAGCAGCTTAATGCGGGGAGGAAGAACTGAAGCTTTCTTT
cdr3_aa: CASSLMRGGRTEAFF

j_call: TRBJ1-5
v_call: TRBV5-1
clone_size: .
d_call: .
cdr3_nt: TGCGCCAGCAAGCCAGGGGACAATCAGCCCCAGCATTTT
cdr3_aa: CASKPGDNQPQHF

j_call: TRBJ2-6
v_call: TRBV19
clone_size: few
d_call: TRBD1
cdr3_nt: TGTGCCAGTAGTACCCCGGGACAGGGGGCCTGGGGGGCCAACGTCCTGACTTTC
cdr3_aa: CASSTPGQGAWGANVLTF

j_call: TRBJ2-1
v_call: TRBV5-1
clone_size: .
d_call: TRBD2
cdr3_nt: TGCGCCGCCCGTCAGAGCGGGGGGAGGGATGAGCAGTTCTTC
cdr3_aa: CAARQSGGRDEQFF

j_call: TRBJ1-3
v_call: TRBV7-2
clone_size: once
d_call: .
cdr3_nt: TGTGCCAGCAGCTCCGCCAGGGGCAGCTCTGGAAACACCATATATTTT
cdr3_aa: CASSSARGSSGNTIYF

j_call: TRBJ2-5
v_call: TRBV10-3
clone_size: .
d_call: .
cdr3_nt: TGTGCCATCAGTGCAGGGGTTGTGGAGACCCAGTACTTC
cdr3_aa: CAISAGVVETQYF

j_call: TRBJ2-2
v_call: TRBV27
clone_size: once
d_call: .
cdr3_nt: TGTGCCAGCAGTTTGGGTTATGGGCTAGCCCACGGGGAGCTGTTTTTT
cdr3_aa: CASSLGYGLAHGELFF

j_call: TRBJ2-3
v_call: TRBV11-2
clone_size: few
d_call: TRBD1
cdr3_nt: TGTGCCAGCAGCTTAGAGGGACAGGGGCCAGATACGCAGTATTTT
cdr3_aa: CASSLEGQGPDTQYF

j_call: TRBJ1-1
v_call: TRBV7-9
clone_size: .
d_call: .
cdr3_nt: TGTGCCAGCAGCCTGTTCTCGAACACTGAAGCTTTCTTT
cdr3_aa: CASSLFSNTEAFF